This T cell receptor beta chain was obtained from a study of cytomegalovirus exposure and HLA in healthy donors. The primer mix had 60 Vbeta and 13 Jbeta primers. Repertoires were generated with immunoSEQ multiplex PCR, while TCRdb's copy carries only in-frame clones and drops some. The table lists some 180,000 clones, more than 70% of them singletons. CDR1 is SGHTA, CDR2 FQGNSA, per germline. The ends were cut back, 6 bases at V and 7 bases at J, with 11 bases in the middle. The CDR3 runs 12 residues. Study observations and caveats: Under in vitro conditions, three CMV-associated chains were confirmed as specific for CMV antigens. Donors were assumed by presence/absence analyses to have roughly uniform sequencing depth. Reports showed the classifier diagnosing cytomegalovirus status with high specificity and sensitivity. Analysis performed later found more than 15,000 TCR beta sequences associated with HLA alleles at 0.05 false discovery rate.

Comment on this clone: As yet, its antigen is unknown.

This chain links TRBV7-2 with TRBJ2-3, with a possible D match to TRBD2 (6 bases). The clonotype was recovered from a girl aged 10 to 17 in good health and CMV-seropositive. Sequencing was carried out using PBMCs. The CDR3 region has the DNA TGTGCCAGCAGGGCCCGGGGGAATACGCAGTATTTT. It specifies CASRARGNTQYF.